This TCR beta chain derives from a study of CD8 T cells in Susac syndrome. The authors reverse transcribed 0.5 to 1 ug RNA with random hexamers. TCRdb reprocessed the immunoSEQ multiplex PCR reads with MiXCR, giving one entry per CDR3 protein. This table holds about 210,000 distinct CDR3 sequences, 90% to 95% found once. The clonotype comes from a human donor in good health. The specimen was CD4+ T cells from PBMCs.

CDR3 amino acids: CASSFGLGAFF. CDR3 sequence (DNA): TGTGCCAGCAGTTTTGGTCTAGGCGCTTTCTTT. V is TRBV12-3 or TRBV12-4 and J is TRBJ1-1; no clear D gene. This CDR3 contains 11 residues. Between the trimmed V and J ends, which lost 3 bases and 11 bases, there was a span of 10 bases.